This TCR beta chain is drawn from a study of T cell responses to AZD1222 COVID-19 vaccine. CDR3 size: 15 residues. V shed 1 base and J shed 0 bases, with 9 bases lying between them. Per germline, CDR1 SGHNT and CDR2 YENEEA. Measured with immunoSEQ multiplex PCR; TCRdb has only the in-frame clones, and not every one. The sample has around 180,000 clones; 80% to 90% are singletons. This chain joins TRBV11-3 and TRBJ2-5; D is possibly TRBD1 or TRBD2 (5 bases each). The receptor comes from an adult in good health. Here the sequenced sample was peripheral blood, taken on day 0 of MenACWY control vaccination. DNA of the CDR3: TGTGCCAGCAGCTTAGGAGAGGGGTACCAAGAGACCCAGTACTTC. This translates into CASSLGEGYQETQYF.